The source of this T cell receptor (beta chain) is a study of cytomegalovirus exposure and HLA in healthy donors. Findings of the study overall: Previously analyzed data showed that most TCR beta V segments were productive at a frequency of about 87% or about 30%. TCR beta V- and J-gene trimming was later associated with a missense DCLRE1C variant. Investigators reported fewer than 200 TCR beta chains as tied to cytomegalovirus.

This clone came up a few times. Antigen unknown. In the PCR, 60 Vbeta and 13 Jbeta primers were used. Sequencing used immunoSEQ multiplex PCR; TCRdb keeps in-frame clones, though not all of them. The sample has 150,000 to 200,000 clones, roughly three quarters seen once. This clonotype was sampled from a woman aged 45-60 years in good health and CMV-seropositive. The sequencing sample was made of PBMCs.

CDR3 coding DNA: TGTGCCAGCAGGAGGGTAAATGAAAAACTGTTTTTT. This sequence encodes CASRRVNEKLFF. The gene calls are TRBV6-1 and TRBJ1-4; no definite D call. Germline V gives CDR1 MNHNS, CDR2 SASEGT. V was shortened by 6 bases and J by 5 bases, with 7 bases between the two germline ends. This CDR3 comprises 12 residues.